The rows below give T cell receptor beta chains drawn from one sample of a study of cytomegalovirus exposure and HLA in healthy donors. Data came from immunoSEQ multiplex PCR; TCRdb stores just in-frame clones and leaves some out. The data show some 85,000 clones, about 81% seen once. Source material: PBMCs. The receptors stem from a woman aged 45 to 65 in good health and CMV-seronegative. Both conserved end residues are part of each CDR3. The D gene is left open where the match is weak. The size of a clone is reported for some rows only, either as once, few or many, or as a class for expanded clones.

j_call v_call clone_size d_call cdr3_aa cdr3_nt
TRBJ1-2 TRBV6-5 NA TRBD1 CASSMDRVGYTF TGTGCCAGCAGTATGGACAGGGTTGGCTACACCTTC
TRBJ1-3 TRBV5-1 NA NA CASSLEMVRSSGNTIYF TGCGCCAGCAGCTTGGAAATGGTGCGAAGCTCTGGAAACACCATATATTTT
TRBJ1-1 TRBV5-1 NA TRBD1 CASSKGQGAFYTEAFF TGCGCCAGCAGCAAGGGACAGGGGGCGTTCTACACTGAAGCTTTCTTT
TRBJ2-7 TRBV10-1 NA TRBD2 CASRREGGVSYEQYF TGCGCCAGCAGGAGGGAGGGAGGGGTCTCCTACGAGCAGTACTTC
TRBJ2-7 TRBV4-1 NA TRBD1 CASSHGQGAYEQYF TGCGCCAGCAGCCACGGACAGGGGGCGTACGAGCAGTACTTC
TRBJ1-1 TRBV23-1 NA NA CASGDKYTEAFF TGCGCCAGCGGGGACAAGTACACTGAAGCTTTCTTT
TRBJ2-7 TRBV28 NA NA CASSLQGYEQYF TGTGCCAGCAGTTTACAGGGCTACGAGCAGTACTTC
TRBJ1-1 TRBV19 NA NA CASSISQGGGTEAFF TGTGCCAGTAGTATTTCTCAGGGAGGCGGCACTGAAGCTTTCTTT
TRBJ2-7 TRBV6-1 NA TRBD2 CASSAGTILYEQYF TGTGCCAGCAGTGCGGGGACTATCCTCTACGAGCAGTACTTC
TRBJ2-3 TRBV10-1 NA NA CASSAYGPNSEGTDTQYF TGCGCCAGCAGTGCTTATGGTCCAAATTCGGAGGGGACAGATACGCAGTATTTT
TRBJ2-3 TRBV2 NA NA CASRRERTDTQYF TGTGCCAGCAGGAGGGAAAGGACAGATACGCAGTATTTT
TRBJ1-2 TRBV19 NA TRBD1 CASSTGPGQDYGYTF TGTGCCAGTAGTACTGGACCGGGACAGGACTATGGCTACACCTTC
TRBJ1-1 TRBV7-9 NA NA CASSLAQGLNTEAFF TGTGCCAGCAGCTTAGCACAGGGACTGAACACTGAAGCTTTCTTT
TRBJ1-4 TRBV29-1 once NA CSVWSGTNEKLFF TGCAGCGTTTGGTCAGGAACTAATGAAAAACTGTTTTTT
TRBJ1-2 TRBV2 NA TRBD1 CASSESGTGVYGYTF TGTGCCAGCAGTGAAAGTGGGACAGGGGTCTATGGCTACACCTTC
TRBJ2-2 TRBV4-3 NA TRBD1 CASSRGVPGQMNTGELFF TGCGCCAGCAGCCGCGGAGTTCCGGGACAGATGAACACCGGGGAGCTGTTTTTT
TRBJ1-2 TRBV7-9 few TRBD1 CSSSPGQAGYTF TGTTCCAGCAGCCCGGGACAGGCCGGCTACACCTTC
TRBJ2-7 TRBV5-4 once TRBD2 CASSLAITSGRAHEQYF TGTGCCAGCAGCTTGGCCATCACTAGCGGGAGGGCACACGAGCAGTACTTC